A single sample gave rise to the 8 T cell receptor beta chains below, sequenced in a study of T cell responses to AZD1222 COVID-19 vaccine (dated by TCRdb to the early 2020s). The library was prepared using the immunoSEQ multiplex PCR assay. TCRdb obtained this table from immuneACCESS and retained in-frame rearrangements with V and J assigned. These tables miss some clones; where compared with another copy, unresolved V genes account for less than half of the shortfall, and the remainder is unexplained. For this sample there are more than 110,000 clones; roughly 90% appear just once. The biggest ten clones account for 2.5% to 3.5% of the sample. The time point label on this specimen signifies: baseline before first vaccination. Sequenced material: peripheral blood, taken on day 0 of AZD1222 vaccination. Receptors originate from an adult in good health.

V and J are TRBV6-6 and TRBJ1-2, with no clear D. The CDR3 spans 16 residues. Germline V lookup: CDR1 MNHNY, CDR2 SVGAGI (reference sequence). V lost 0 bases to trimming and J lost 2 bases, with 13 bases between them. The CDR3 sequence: CASSYSYGLENYGYTF. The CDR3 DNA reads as TGTGCCAGCAGTTACTCGTATGGACTGGAGAACTATGGCTACACCTTC.

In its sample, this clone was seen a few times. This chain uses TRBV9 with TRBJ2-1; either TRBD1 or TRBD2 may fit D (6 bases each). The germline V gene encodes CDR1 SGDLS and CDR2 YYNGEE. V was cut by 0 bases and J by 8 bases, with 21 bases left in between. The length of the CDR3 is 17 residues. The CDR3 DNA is TGTGCCAGCAGCGTAGGGAGGGGGACTGGCGGGTTAGATGAGCAGTTCTTC. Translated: CASSVGRGTGGLDEQFF.

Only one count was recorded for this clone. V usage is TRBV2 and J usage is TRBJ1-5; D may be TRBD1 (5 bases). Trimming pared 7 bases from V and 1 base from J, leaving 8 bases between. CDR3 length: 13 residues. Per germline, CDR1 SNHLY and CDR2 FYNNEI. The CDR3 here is CASIGESNQPQHF. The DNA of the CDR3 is TGTGCCAGCATAGGGGAGAGCAATCAGCCCCAGCATTTT. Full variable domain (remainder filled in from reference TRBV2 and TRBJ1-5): EPEVTQTPSHQVTQMGQEVILRCVPISNHLYFYWYRQILGQKVEFLVSFYNNEISEKSEIFDDQFSVERPDGSNFTLKIRSTKLEDSAMYFCASIGESNQPQHFGDGTRLSIL.

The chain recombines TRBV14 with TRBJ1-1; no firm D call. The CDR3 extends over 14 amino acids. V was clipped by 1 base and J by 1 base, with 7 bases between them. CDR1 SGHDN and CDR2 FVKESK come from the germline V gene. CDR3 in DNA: TGTGCCAGCAGCCAAGGTTCAGGGAACACTGAAGCTTTCTTT. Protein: CASSQGSGNTEAFF.

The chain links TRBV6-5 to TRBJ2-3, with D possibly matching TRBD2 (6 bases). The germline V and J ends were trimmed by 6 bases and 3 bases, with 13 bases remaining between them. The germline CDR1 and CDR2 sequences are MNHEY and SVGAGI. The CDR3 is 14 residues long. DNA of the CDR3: TGTGCCAGCAGAGTAGGAGGGGATACAGATACGCAGTATTTT. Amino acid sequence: CASRVGGDTDTQYF.

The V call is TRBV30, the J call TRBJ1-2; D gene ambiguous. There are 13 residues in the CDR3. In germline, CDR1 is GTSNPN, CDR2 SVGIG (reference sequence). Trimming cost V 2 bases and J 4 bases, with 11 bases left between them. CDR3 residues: CAWSHGPLYGYTF. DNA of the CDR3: TGTGCCTGGAGTCATGGACCCCTCTATGGCTACACCTTC. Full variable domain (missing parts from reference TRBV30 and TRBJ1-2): SQTIHQWPATLVQPVGSPLSLECTVEGTSNPNLYWYRQAAGRGLQLLFYSVGIGQISSEVPQNLSASRPQDRQFILSSKKLLLSDSGFYLCAWSHGPLYGYTFGSGTRLTVV.

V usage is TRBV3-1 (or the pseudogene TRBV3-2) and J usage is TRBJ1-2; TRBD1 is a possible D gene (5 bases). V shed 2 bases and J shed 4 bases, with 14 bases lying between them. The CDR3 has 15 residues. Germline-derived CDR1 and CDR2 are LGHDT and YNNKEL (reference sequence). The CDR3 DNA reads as TGTGCCAGCAGCCAACTACCCGGGACGGCCTATGGCTACACCTTC. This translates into CASSQLPGTAYGYTF.

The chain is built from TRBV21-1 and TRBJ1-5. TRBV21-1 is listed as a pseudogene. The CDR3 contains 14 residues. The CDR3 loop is CASKRGSPNQPQHF. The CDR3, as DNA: TGTGCCAGCAAGAGGGGTTCCCCAAATCAGCCCCAGCATTTT.